These T cell receptor beta chains were read from a single sample in a study of T cell changes during pregnancy in multiple sclerosis. Profiled with immunoSEQ multiplex PCR; TCRdb holds only in-frame clones, not every one. The data contain 45,000 to 60,000 clones, 92% of them singletons. This specimen was CD4+ T cells from peripheral blood mononuclear cells, taken in the second trimester of pregnancy. The receptor set was obtained from a female donor with multiple sclerosis, enrolled in a pregnancy study. Both conserved end residues are part of each CDR3. D genes are given only for firm matches.

v_gene	j_gene	d_gene	CDR3nt	CDR3aa
TRBV7-3	TRBJ2-1	NA	TGTGCCAGCGGCACCGGGACAAACAATGAGCAGTTCTTC	CASGTGTNNEQFF
TRBV5-1	TRBJ1-4	NA	TGCGCCAGCAGCTCCCTCGGGTCGGGAACTCTGAATGAAAAACTGTTTTTT	CASSSLGSGTLNEKLFF
TRBV7-2	TRBJ2-3	NA	TGTGCCAGCAGAAACACTGATCGGACAGCCCGCACAGATACGCAGTATTTT	CASRNTDRTARTDTQYF
TRBV6-1	TRBJ1-1	TRBD1	TGTGCCAGCAGTCTTAGGGACAGCGAAGCTTTCTTT	CASSLRDSEAFF
TRBV5-1	TRBJ2-3	NA	TGCGCCAGCAGCTTGGGGGGGCGAAGAGATACGCAGTATTTT	CASSLGGRRDTQYF
TRBV18	TRBJ1-1	TRBD1	TGTGCCAGCTCACCCGCGTCGACAGGGATGAACACTGAAGCTTTCTTT	CASSPASTGMNTEAFF
TRBV6-5	TRBJ2-1	NA	TGTGCCAGCAGTTACATGAGAACCCACTACAATGAGCAGTTCTTC	CASSYMRTHYNEQFF
TRBV5-1	TRBJ1-5	TRBD1	TGCGCCAGCAGCTTGGAGGGACAGAGCAATCAGCCCCAGCATTTT	CASSLEGQSNQPQHF
TRBV11-2	TRBJ2-5	NA	TGTGCCACCCGACGAGGGGAGACCCAGTACTTC	CATRRGETQYF
TRBV29-1	TRBJ1-5	TRBD1	TGCAGCGTTTCCGGGACAGAGGGTCAGCCCCAGCATTTT	CSVSGTEGQPQHF
TRBV6-6	TRBJ2-3	NA	TGTGCCAGCAGTCCGAGAACAGATACGCAGTATTTT	CASSPRTDTQYF
TRBV18	TRBJ2-3	TRBD2	TGTGCCAGCTCACCACTCCCAGCGGGGGGACCCACAGATACGCAGTATTTT	CASSPLPAGGPTDTQYF
TRBV9	TRBJ2-2	TRBD2	TGTGCCAGCAGCGTCCGAGCGGGAGATACCGGGGAGCTGTTTTTT	CASSVRAGDTGELFF
TRBV11-1	TRBJ1-1	NA	TGTGCCAGCAGCTCCCACCCGGACAGTAGGGCTGAAGCTTTCTTT	CASSSHPDSRAEAFF